These 11 T cell receptor beta chains were sequenced from one sample in a study of neurological immune-mediated disorders. TCRdb reprocessed the 5' RACE reads with MiXCR, giving one entry per CDR3 protein. The repertoire holds around 90,000 distinct CDR3 sequences, over 10% seen once, with roughly 5% in the top ten. Time point described: longitudinal time-point 2. Material: PBMCs. The receptor source for this set is a female donor with HTLV-1-associated myelopathy (HAM/TSP).

This clonotype has at least ten counts. The rearrangement links TRBV29-1 to TRBJ2-5, with 8 bases identical to TRBD1. Looked up from germline, CDR1 is SQVTM and CDR2 is ANQGSEA. Trimming cost V 0 bases and J 6 bases; bases outside gene matches: 3. This CDR3 is 13 amino acids long. CDR3 DNA sequence: TGCAGCGTTGAAGATCAGGGGGCGAAGACCCAGTACTTC. Amino acid sequence: CSVEDQGAKTQYF.

This clonotype was detected many times. The chain uses TRBV5-1 and TRBJ2-1; possibly TRBD2 for D (5 bases). The CDR3 extends over 14 amino acids. Germline loops: CDR1 SGHRS, CDR2 YFSETQ. V was clipped by 0 bases and J by 9 bases, with 13 bases between them. The CDR3 sequence is CASSLDPSRGEQFF. For the CDR3, the DNA is TGCGCCAGCAGCTTGGACCCCAGCCGGGGTGAGCAGTTCTTC.

At least ten counts were recorded for this clonotype. The V and J genes are TRBV6-2 or TRBV6-3 and TRBJ2-7; D not resolved. This CDR3 is built from 15 residues. V lost 6 bases, J lost 2 bases, and 17 bases lay in between. Germline assignment: CDR1 MNHEY and CDR2 SVGEGT. The DNA of the CDR3 is TGTGCCAGCAGAAAGGACCGGCTTTTACCCTACGAGCAGTACTTC. Residues: CASRKDRLLPYEQYF.

This clonotype was observed at least ten times. J is TRBJ2-7 and V is TRBV7-9; tentatively, D is TRBD1 or TRBD2 (5 bases each). The germline CDR1 and CDR2 sequences are SEHNR and FQNEAQ (reference sequence). Trimming removed 4 bases from V and 1 base from J, with 11 bases in between. The CDR3 is made up of 14 amino acids. The CDR3 coding sequence is TGTGCCAGCAGCTCGGGACCGAAATCCTACGAGCAGTACTTC. Its translation is CASSSGPKSYEQYF.

This chain connects TRBV6-6 to TRBJ1-2, with 10 nucleotides matching TRBD1. The CDR3 loop spans 12 amino acids. In germline, CDR1 is MNHNY, CDR2 SVGAGI (reference sequence). The J segment lost 8 bases and the V segment lost 6 bases, leaving 3 bases of the junction unmatched. CDR3 bases: TGTGCCAGCAGGGGACAGGGGTTCGGCTACACCTTC. Protein sequence: CASRGQGFGYTF.

In its sample, this clonotype was seen many times. This chain joins TRBV20-1 and TRBJ2-6; tentatively, D is TRBD1 (5 bases). The CDR3 covers 14 residues. Trimming stripped 5 bases from V and 2 bases from J, with 10 bases between. CDR1 and CDR2 (germline): DFQATT, SNEGSKA (reference sequence). The CDR3 here is CSAFDRTGANVLTF. The DNA of the CDR3 is TGCAGTGCTTTCGACAGAACTGGGGCCAACGTCCTGACTTTC.

This clonotype was recorded many times. The chain is built from TRBV5-1 and TRBJ2-1; D gene uncertain. The germline gives CDR1 SGHRS, CDR2 YFSETQ. V was shortened by 4 bases and J by 8 bases, with 19 bases between the two germline ends. This CDR3 is 15 amino acids long. The CDR3 reads CASSPRRSSVDEQFF. The DNA for the CDR3 is TGCGCCAGCAGCCCTCGACGTTCCTCGGTGGATGAGCAGTTCTTC.

This clonotype was counted at least ten times. The chain couples TRBV7-9 to TRBJ2-3; D is unclear. From germline, CDR1 is SEHNR and CDR2 FQNEAQ (reference sequence). The CDR3 runs to 11 residues. Trimming removed 5 bases from V and 5 bases from J, with 5 bases in between. CDR3 amino acids: CASSRLDTQYF. The CDR3 DNA sequence: TGTGCCAGCAGCAGATTAGATACGCAGTATTTT.

The table lists this clonotype with many counts. V usage is TRBV6-1 and J usage is TRBJ2-7; D perhaps matches TRBD1 (7 bases). The V gene lost 3 bases and the J gene lost 4 bases, with 13 bases spanning the gap. The length of the CDR3 is 14 residues. Germline V gene data show CDR1 as MNHNS and CDR2 as SASEGT. The CDR3 DNA reads TGTGCCAGCAGTGATATGACAGGGAGGTACGAGCAGTACTTC. Translated: CASSDMTGRYEQYF.

Ten or more counts support this clonotype. The chain uses TRBV4-2 and TRBJ2-3; D perhaps matches TRBD1 (5 bases). Per the germline V gene, CDR1 is LGHNA and CDR2 is YNFKEQ. The CDR3 is 15 amino acids. Trimming removed 1 base at V and 2 bases at J, with 10 bases between. The DNA of the CDR3 is TGTGCCAGCAGCCAAGGGGGCATAAACACAGATACGCAGTATTTT. Its translation is CASSQGGINTDTQYF.

The chain is built from TRBV12-3 or TRBV12-4 and TRBJ2-5; D is unresolved. The CDR3 runs to 14 residues. Trimming pared 5 bases from V and 8 bases from J, leaving 18 bases between. The DNA of the CDR3 is TGTGCCAGCAGTACCCTCACTCGTGACACAACCCAGTACTTC. This gives the protein CASSTLTRDTTQYF.